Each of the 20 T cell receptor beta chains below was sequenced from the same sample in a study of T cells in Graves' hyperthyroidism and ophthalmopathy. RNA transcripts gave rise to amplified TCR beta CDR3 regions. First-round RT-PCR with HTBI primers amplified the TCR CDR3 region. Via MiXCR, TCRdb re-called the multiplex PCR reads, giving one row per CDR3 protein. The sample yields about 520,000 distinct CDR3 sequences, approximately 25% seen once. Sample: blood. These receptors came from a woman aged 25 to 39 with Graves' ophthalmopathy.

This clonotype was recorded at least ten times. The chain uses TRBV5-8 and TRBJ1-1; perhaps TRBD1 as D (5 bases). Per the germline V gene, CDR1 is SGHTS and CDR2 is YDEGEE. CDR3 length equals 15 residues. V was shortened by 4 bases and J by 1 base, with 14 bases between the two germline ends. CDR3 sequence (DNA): TGTGCCAGCAGCACAACCAGGGTTTCGAACACTGAAGCTTTCTTT. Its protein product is CASSTTRVSNTEAFF.

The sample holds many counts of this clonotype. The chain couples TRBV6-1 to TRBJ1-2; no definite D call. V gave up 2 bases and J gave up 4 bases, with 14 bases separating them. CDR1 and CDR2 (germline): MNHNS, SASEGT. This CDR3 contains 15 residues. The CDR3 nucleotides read TGTGCCAGCAGTGAAATGCCCGGCGGAGTCTATGGCTACACCTTC. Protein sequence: CASSEMPGGVYGYTF.

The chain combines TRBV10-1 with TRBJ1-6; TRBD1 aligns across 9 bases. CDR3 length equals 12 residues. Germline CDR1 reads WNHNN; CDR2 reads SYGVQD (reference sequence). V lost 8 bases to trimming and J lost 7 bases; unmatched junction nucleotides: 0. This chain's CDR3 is CASGQGNSPLHF. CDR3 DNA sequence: TGCGCCAGCGGACAGGGGAATTCACCCCTCCACTTT.

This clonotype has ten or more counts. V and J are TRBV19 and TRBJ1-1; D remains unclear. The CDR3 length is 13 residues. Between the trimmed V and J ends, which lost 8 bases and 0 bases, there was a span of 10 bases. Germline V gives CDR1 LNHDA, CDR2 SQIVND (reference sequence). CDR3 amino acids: CASSAWLNTEAFF. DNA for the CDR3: TGTGCCAGTTCCGCGTGGCTGAACACTGAAGCTTTCTTT.

The CDR3 reads CASSSALGTGVKYGYTF. CDR3 in DNA: TGTGCCAGCAGTTCCGCCCTCGGGACAGGGGTTAAATATGGCTACACCTTC. The chain is built from TRBV12-3 or TRBV12-4 and TRBJ1-2, with TRBD1 identical over 10 bases. The CDR3 has 17 amino acids. V lost 4 bases, J lost 5 bases, and 13 bases stayed unmatched.

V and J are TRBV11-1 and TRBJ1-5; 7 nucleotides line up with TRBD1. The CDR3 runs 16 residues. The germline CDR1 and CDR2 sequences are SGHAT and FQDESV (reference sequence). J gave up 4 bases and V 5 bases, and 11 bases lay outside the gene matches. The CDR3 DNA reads TGTGCCAGCAGCAAAACAGGGGCGGAATGGAATCAGCCCCAGCATTTT. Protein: CASSKTGAEWNQPQHF.

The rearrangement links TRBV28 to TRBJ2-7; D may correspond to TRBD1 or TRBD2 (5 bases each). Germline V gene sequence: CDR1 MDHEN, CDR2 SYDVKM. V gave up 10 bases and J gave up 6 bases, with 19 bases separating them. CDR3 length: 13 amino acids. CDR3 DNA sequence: TGTGCCACCTCCCGGGACCAATCCCCCGAGCAGTACTTC. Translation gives CATSRDQSPEQYF.

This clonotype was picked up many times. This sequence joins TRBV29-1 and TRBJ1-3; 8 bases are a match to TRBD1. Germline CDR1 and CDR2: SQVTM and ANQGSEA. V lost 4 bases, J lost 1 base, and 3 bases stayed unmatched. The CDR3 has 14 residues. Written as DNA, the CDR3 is TGCAGCGTTGGGGGACAGGAGTCTGGAAACACCATATATTTT. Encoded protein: CSVGGQESGNTIYF.

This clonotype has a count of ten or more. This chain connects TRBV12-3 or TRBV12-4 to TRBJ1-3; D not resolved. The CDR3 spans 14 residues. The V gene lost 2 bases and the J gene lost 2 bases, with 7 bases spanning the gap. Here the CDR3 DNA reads TGTGCCAGCAGTTTACTGGGGACTGGAAACACCATATATTTT. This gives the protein CASSLLGTGNTIYF.

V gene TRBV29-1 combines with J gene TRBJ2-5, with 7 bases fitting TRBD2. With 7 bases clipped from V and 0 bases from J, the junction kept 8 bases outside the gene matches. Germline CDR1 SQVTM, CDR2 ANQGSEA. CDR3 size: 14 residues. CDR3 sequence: CSGRSGGNQETQYF. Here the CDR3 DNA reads TGCAGCGGTCGCTCGGGAGGTAACCAAGAGACCCAGTACTTC.

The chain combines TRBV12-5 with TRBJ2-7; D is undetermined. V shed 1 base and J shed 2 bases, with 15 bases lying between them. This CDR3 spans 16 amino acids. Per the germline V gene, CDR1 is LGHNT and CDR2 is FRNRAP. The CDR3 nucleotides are TGTGCTAGTGGTTTGGCAATAGCTGAAGGTGCCTACGAGCAGTACTTC. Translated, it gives CASGLAIAEGAYEQYF.

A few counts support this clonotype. CDR3 region: CSAPSRQGHRAQYF. For the CDR3, the DNA is TGCAGTGCCCCCTCCCGGCAGGGCCACCGGGCCCAGTACTTC. The J gene is TRBJ2-5, the V gene TRBV20-1; possibly TRBD1 for D (5 bases). Trimming left V 6 bases short and J 9 bases short, with 23 bases between. Germline CDR1 and CDR2: DFQATT and SNEGSKA (reference sequence). The CDR3 loop spans 14 amino acids.

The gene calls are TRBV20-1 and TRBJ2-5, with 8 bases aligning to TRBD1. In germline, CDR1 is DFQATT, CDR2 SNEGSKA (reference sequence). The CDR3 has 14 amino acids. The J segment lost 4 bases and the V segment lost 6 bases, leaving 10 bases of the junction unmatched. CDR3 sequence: CSAPPRTGRETQYF. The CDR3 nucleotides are TGCAGTGCCCCGCCCCGGACAGGGCGAGAGACCCAGTACTTC.

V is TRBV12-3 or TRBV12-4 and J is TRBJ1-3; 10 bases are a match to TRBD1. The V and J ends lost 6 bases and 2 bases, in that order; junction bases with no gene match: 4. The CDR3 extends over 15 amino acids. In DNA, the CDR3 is TGTGCCAGCAGCCAGGGACAGGGGACTGGAAACACCATATATTTT. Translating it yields CASSQGQGTGNTIYF.

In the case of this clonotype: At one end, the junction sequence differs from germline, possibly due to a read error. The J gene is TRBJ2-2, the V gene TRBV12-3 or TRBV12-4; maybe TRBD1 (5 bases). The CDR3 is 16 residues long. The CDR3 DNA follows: TGTGCCAGCATTTTAAGGGGCTCCGCTAGGACCGGGGAGCTGTTTTTT. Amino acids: CASILRGSARTGELFF.

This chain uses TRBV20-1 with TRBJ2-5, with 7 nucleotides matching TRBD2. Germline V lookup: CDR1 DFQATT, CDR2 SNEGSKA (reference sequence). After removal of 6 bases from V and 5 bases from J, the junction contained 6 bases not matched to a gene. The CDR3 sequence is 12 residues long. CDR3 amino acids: CSARRGRETQYF. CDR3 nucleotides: TGCAGTGCCCGGCGGGGGAGGGAGACCCAGTACTTC.

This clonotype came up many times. Written as DNA, the CDR3 is TGCAGCGTTGGGTCAGGGGGGAACACTGAAGCTTTCTTT. Translation gives CSVGSGGNTEAFF. The V call is TRBV29-1, the J call TRBJ1-1, with 7 bases matching TRBD1. This CDR3 is 13 amino acids long. Germline values: CDR1 SQVTM, CDR2 ANQGSEA. V dropped 4 bases and J dropped 1; count of bases not matched to a gene: 3. The variable domain in full, with the rest retrieved from reference TRBV29-1 and TRBJ1-1, is SAVISQKPSRDICQRGTSLTIQCQVDSQVTMMFWYRQQPGQSLTLIATANQGSEATYESGFVIDKFPISRPNLTFSTLTVSNMSPEDSSIYLCSVGSGGNTEAFFGQGTRLTVV.

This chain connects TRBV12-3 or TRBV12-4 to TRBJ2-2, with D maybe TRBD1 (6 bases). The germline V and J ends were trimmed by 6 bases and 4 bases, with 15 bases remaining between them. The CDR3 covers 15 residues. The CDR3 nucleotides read TGTGCCAGCAGGGGGGCAGGGTGGATCACCGGGGAGCTGTTTTTT. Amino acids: CASRGAGWITGELFF.

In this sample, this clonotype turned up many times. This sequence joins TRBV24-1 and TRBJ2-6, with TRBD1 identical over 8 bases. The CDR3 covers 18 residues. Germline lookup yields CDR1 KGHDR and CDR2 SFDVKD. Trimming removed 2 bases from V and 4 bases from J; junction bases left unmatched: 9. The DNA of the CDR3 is TGTGCCACCAGTGATTCGTACTACAGGGGGAAGGGGGCCAACGTCCTGACTTTC. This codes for CATSDSYYRGKGANVLTF.

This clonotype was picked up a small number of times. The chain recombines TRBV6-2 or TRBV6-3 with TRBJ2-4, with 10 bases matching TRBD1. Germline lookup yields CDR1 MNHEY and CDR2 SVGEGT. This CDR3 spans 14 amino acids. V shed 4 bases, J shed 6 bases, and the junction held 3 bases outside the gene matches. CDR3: CASSWTGGLNIQYF. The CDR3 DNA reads TGTGCCAGCAGTTGGACAGGGGGGTTAAACATTCAGTACTTC.